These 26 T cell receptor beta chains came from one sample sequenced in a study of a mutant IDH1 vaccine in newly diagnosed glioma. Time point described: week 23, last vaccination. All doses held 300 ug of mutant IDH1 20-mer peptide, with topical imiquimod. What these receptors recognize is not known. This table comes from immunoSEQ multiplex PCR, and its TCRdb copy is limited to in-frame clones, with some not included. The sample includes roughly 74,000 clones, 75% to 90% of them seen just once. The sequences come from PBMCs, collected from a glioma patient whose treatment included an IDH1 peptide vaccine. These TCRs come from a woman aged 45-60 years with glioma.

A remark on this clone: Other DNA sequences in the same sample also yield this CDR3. Here the CDR3 DNA reads TGTGCCTGGGGGACAGGGGGCACAGATACGCAGTATTTT. Translating gives CAWGTGGTDTQYF. J is TRBJ2-3 and V is TRBV30, with TRBD1 matching 10 bases. The ends lost 5 bases at V and 1 base at J; junction bases unmatched: 0. CDR1 and CDR2 (germline): GTSNPN, SVGIG (reference sequence). The CDR3 has 13 residues.

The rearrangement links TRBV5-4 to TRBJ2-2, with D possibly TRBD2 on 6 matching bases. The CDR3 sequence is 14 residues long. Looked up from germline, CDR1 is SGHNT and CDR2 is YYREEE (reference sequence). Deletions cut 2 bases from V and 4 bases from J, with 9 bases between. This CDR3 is CASSFAGGTGELFF. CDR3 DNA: TGTGCCAGCAGCTTTGCCGGGGGCACCGGGGAGCTGTTTTTT.

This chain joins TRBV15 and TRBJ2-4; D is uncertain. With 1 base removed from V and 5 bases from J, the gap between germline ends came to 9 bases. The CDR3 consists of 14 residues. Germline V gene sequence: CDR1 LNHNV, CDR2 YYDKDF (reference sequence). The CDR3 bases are TGTGCCACCAGCAGAGTCCGGGCCCAAAACATTCAGTACTTC. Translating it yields CATSRVRAQNIQYF.

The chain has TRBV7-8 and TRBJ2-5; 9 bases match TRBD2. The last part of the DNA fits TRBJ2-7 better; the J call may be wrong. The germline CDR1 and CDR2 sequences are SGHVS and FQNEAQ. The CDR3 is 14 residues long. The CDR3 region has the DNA TGTGCCAGCAGCTTAGGCGGGAGGGCCTCCGAGCAGTACTTC. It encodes CASSLGGRASEQYF.

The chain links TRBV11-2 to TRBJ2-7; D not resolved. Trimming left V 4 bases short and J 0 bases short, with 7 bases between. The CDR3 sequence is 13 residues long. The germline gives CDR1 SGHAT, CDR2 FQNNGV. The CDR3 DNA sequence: TGTGCCAGCAGCTCCGACACCTCCTACGAGCAGTACTTC. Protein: CASSSDTSYEQYF.

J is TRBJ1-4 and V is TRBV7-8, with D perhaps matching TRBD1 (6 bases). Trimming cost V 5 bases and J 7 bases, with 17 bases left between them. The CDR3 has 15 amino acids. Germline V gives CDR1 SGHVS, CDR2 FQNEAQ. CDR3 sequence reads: CASSAYRVGGEKLFF. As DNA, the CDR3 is TGTGCCAGCAGCGCATACAGGGTGGGGGGTGAAAAACTGTTTTTT.

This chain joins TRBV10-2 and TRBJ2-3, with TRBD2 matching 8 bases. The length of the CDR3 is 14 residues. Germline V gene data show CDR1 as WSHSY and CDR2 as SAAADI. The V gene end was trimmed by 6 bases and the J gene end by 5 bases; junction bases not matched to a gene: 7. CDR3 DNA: TGCGCCAGCAGCGATGGACTAGCCGGAGATACGCAGTATTTT. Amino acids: CASSDGLAGDTQYF.

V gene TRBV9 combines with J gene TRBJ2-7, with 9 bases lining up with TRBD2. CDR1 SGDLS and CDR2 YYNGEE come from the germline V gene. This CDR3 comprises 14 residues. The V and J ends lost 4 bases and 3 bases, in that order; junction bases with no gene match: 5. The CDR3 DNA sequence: TGTGCCAGCAGCATCGGGACTAGCAACTACGAGCAGTACTTC. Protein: CASSIGTSNYEQYF.

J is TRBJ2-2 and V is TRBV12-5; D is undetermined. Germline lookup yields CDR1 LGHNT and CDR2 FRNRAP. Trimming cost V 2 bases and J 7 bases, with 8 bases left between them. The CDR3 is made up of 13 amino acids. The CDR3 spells CASGLQAGGELFF. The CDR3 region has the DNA TGTGCTAGTGGTTTGCAAGCAGGCGGGGAGCTGTTTTTT.

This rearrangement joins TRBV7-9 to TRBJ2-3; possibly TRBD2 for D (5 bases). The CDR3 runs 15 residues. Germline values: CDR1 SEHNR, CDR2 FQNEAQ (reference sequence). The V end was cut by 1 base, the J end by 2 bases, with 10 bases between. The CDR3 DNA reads TGTGCCAGCAGCTTAGGAGGGCAGTACACAGATACGCAGTATTTT. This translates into CASSLGGQYTDTQYF.

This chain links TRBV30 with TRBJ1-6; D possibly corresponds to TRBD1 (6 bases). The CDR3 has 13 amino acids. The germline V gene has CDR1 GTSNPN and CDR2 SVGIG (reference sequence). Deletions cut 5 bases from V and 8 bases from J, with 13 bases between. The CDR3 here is CAWSRGGDSPLHF. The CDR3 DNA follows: TGTGCCTGGTCCAGGGGTGGCGATTCACCCCTCCACTTT.

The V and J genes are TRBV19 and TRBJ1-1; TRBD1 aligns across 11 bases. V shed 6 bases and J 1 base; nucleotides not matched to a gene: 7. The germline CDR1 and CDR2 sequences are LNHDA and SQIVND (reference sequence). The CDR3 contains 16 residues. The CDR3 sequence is CASRVKGTGGNTEAFF. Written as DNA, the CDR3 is TGTGCCAGTAGAGTCAAAGGGACAGGGGGGAACACTGAAGCTTTCTTT.

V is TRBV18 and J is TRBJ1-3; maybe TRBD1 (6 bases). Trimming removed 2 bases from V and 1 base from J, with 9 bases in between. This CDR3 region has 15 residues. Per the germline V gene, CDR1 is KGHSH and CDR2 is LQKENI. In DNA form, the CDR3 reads TGTGCCAGCTCACCATCAACAGGGTCTGGAAACACCATATATTTT. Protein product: CASSPSTGSGNTIYF.

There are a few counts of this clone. The DNA for the CDR3 is TGTGCCAGCAGCTTAAGGGTAGGCTCCTACAATGAGCAGTTCTTC. This codes for CASSLRVGSYNEQFF. The J gene is TRBJ2-1, the V gene TRBV7-2; D unclear. Germline-derived CDR1 and CDR2 are SGHTA and FQGNSA. Deletions cut 2 bases from V and 0 bases from J, with 8 bases between. The CDR3 contains 15 residues.

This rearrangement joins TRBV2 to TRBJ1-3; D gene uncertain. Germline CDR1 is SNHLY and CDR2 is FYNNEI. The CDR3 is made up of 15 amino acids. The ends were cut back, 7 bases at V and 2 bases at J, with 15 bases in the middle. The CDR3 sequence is CASIPWRETGNTIYF. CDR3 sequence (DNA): TGTGCCAGCATCCCCTGGAGGGAAACTGGAAACACCATATATTTT.

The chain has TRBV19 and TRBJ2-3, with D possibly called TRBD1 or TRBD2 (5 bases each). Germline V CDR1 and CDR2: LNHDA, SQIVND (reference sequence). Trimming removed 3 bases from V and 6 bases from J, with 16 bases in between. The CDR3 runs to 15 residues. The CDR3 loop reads CASSIDGREGDTQYF. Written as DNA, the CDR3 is TGTGCCAGTAGTATTGACGGGCGAGAGGGGGATACGCAGTATTTT.

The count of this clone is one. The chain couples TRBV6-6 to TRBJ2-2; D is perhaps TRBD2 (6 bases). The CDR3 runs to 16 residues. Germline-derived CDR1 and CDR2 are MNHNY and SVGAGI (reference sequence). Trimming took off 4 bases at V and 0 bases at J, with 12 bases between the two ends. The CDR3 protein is CASSWAGTANTGELFF. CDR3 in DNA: TGTGCCAGCAGTTGGGCAGGGACTGCGAACACCGGGGAGCTGTTTTTT.

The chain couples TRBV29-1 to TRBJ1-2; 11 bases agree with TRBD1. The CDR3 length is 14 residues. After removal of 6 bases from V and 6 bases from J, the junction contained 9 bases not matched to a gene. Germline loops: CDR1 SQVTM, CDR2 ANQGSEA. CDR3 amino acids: CSVRRGQGVNGYTF. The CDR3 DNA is TGCAGCGTCCGCAGGGGACAGGGGGTGAATGGCTACACCTTC.

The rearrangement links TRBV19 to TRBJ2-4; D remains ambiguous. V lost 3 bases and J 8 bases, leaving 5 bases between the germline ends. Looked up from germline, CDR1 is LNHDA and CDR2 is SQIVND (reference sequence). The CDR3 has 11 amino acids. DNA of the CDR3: TGTGCCAGTAGTATGGGCTACATTCAGTACTTC. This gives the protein CASSMGYIQYF. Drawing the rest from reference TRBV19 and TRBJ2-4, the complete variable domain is DGGITQSPKYLFRKEGQNVTLSCEQNLNHDAMYWYRQDPGQGLRLIYYSQIVNDFQKGDIAEGYSVSREKKESFPLTVTSAQKNPTAFYLCASSMGYIQYFGAGTRLSVL.

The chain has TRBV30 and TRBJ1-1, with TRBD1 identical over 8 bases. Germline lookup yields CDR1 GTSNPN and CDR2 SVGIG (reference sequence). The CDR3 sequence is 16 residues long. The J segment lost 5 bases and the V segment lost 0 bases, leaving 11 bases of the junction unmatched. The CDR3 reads CAWSVPGQAPGTEAFF. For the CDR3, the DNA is TGTGCCTGGAGTGTCCCGGGACAGGCCCCCGGGACTGAAGCTTTCTTT.

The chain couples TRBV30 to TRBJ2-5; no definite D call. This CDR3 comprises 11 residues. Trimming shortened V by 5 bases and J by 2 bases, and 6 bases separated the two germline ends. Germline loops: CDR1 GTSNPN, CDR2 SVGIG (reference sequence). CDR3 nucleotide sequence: TGTGCCTGGCTCAGGCAAGAGACCCAGTACTTC. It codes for CAWLRQETQYF.

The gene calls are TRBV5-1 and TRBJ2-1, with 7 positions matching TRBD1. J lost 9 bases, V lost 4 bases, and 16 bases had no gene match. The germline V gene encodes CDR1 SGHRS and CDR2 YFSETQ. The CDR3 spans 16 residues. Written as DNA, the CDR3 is TGCGCCAGCAGCACCGGACAGGCGAGACAATGGATTGAGCAGTTCTTC. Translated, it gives CASSTGQARQWIEQFF.

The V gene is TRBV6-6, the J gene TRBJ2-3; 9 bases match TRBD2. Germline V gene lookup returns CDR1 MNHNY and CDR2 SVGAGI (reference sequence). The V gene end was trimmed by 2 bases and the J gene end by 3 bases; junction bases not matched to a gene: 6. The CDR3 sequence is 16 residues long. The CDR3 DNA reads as TGTGCCAGCAGTTACGGGGCGGGAGGGGGGACAGATACGCAGTATTTT. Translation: CASSYGAGGGTDTQYF.

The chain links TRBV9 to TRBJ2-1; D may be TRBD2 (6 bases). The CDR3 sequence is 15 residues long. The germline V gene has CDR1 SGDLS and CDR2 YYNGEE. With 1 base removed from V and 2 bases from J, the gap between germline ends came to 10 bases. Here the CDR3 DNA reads TGTGCCAGCAGCGTAACTGGGGGGACCTACAATGAGCAGTTCTTC. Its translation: CASSVTGGTYNEQFF.

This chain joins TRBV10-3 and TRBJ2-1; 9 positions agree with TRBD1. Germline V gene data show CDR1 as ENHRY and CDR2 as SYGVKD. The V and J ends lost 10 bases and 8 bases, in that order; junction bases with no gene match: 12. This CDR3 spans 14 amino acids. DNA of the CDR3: TGTGCCACGGGGGCGACAGGGGGTATCGATGAGCAGTTCTTC. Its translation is CATGATGGIDEQFF.

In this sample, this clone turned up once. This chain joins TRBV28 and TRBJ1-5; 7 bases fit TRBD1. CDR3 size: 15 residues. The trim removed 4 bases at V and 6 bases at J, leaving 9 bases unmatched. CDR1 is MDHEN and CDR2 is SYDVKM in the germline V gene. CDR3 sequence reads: CASSSPTGFPQPQHF. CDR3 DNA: TGTGCCAGCAGTTCCCCGACAGGGTTTCCTCAGCCCCAGCATTTT.